A single sample gave rise to the 21 T cell receptor beta chains below, sequenced in a study of T cell repertoires in cytomegalovirus infection. MiXCR, applied by TCRdb to the reads, yields one record per CDR3 protein. The sample has under 600,000 distinct CDR3 sequences, approximately 16% seen once. The sequencing sample was made of CD8+ T cells from PBMCs. The receptor set was obtained from a human donor in good health (CMV status not recorded). Some clones in this sample may be carry-over from other donors' samples.

This clonotype was counted ten times or more. The J gene is TRBJ2-7, the V gene TRBV11-2, with D tentatively TRBD2 (5 bases). Germline CDR1 reads SGHAT; CDR2 reads FQNNGV. This CDR3 region has 15 residues. The V and J ends lost 3 bases and 2 bases respectively, with 14 bases between them. The CDR3, as DNA: TGTGCCAGCAGCTTTGGGAGCGGACCAGCCTACGAGCAGTACTTC. Its translation: CASSFGSGPAYEQYF.

In this sample, this clonotype turned up many times. The genes are TRBV5-8 and TRBJ2-1, with 10 bases that match TRBD1. CDR1 and CDR2 from the germline V gene are SGHTS and YDEGEE. The V segment lost 6 bases and the J segment 2 bases; nucleotides outside the gene matches: 5. This CDR3 has 15 amino acids. This CDR3 is CASTLGTGAYNEQFF. The CDR3, as DNA: TGTGCCAGCACTCTGGGGACAGGGGCCTACAATGAGCAGTTCTTC.

This clonotype appeared many times. The chain employs TRBV12-3 or TRBV12-4 and TRBJ2-2; D gene uncertain. The CDR3 covers 17 residues. The V and J ends lost 3 bases and 0 bases respectively, with 14 bases between them. The CDR3 sequence: CASSFDDSIANTGELFF. The DNA for the CDR3 is TGTGCCAGCAGTTTTGACGACTCGATAGCGAACACCGGGGAGCTGTTTTTT.

Only a few counts were recorded for this clonotype. The rearrangement links TRBV27 to TRBJ2-1; 8 nucleotides line up with TRBD2. Germline CDR1 and CDR2: MNHEY and SMNVEV (reference sequence). The CDR3 consists of 18 residues. J gave up 7 bases and V 5 bases, and 19 bases lay outside the gene matches. CDR3 DNA: TGTGCCAGCAGTCGACCGGGACTAGAGAGGCCCAAGAAGAATGAGCAGTTCTTC. Its protein product is CASSRPGLERPKKNEQFF.

This clonotype appeared many times. The CDR3 nucleotides are TGCGCCAGCAGCCAAGAAATGAAGGCAGGGCGTCAGCCCCAGCATTTT. It yields the protein CASSQEMKAGRQPQHF. This chain connects TRBV4-1 to TRBJ1-5, with D perhaps matching TRBD1 (5 bases). Germline CDR1 and CDR2: MGHRA and YSYEKL. The CDR3 runs 16 residues. The V end lost 0 bases, the J end lost 6 bases, and 15 bases lay between the germline ends.

This clonotype turned up a few times. The V call is TRBV5-6, the J call TRBJ1-3, with D possibly TRBD1 on 6 matching bases. The length of the CDR3 is 14 residues. The germline gives CDR1 SGHDT, CDR2 YYEEEE. The V end lost 10 bases, the J end lost 3 bases, and 17 bases lay between the germline ends. CDR3: CASRGDTGGNTIYF. The CDR3, as DNA: TGTGCCTCCCGCGGGGACACCGGTGGAAACACCATATATTTT.

This clonotype appeared many times. The CDR3: CASTSQTDPNTEAFF. CDR3 DNA sequence: TGTGCCAGCACTTCACAGACCGACCCGAACACTGAAGCTTTCTTT. The chain has TRBV27 and TRBJ1-1; D gene uncertain. The germline V and J ends were trimmed by 7 bases and 1 base, with 16 bases remaining between them. Germline values: CDR1 MNHEY, CDR2 SMNVEV (reference sequence). This CDR3 is 15 amino acids long.

The chain is built from TRBV7-9 and TRBJ1-2; 11 bases align to TRBD1. Germline CDR1 reads SEHNR; CDR2 reads FQNEAQ (reference sequence). V lost 4 bases to trimming and J lost 5 bases; unmatched junction nucleotides: 3. The CDR3 covers 14 residues. CDR3 amino acids: CASSWDRGTYGYTF. CDR3 sequence (DNA): TGTGCCAGCAGCTGGGACAGGGGGACGTATGGCTACACCTTC.

This chain joins TRBV9 and TRBJ2-1, with D perhaps given as TRBD1 or TRBD2 (6 bases each). Germline V gene sequence: CDR1 SGDLS, CDR2 YYNGEE. Trimming took off 0 bases at V and 6 bases at J, with 22 bases between the two ends. The CDR3 runs 18 residues. CDR3 nucleotides: TGTGCCAGCAGCGTAGGGGCCACAAGGGGGGCAGGTTTCAATGAGCAGTTCTTC. Its protein product is CASSVGATRGAGFNEQFF.

This clonotype turned up a few times. J is TRBJ1-1 and V is TRBV20-1; no reliable D call. This CDR3 spans 14 amino acids. Trimming shortened V by 0 bases and J by 4 bases, and 12 bases separated the two germline ends. The germline CDR1 and CDR2 sequences are DFQATT and SNEGSKA (reference sequence). The CDR3 loop is CSARDPRTTTEAFF. Written as DNA, the CDR3 is TGCAGTGCTAGAGATCCTAGGACTACCACTGAAGCTTTCTTT.

This chain joins TRBV2 and TRBJ2-4, with 11 positions matching TRBD1. The CDR3 has 16 amino acids. Trimming at V came to 8 bases and at J to 3 bases, leaving 9 bases not matched to a gene. Germline values: CDR1 SNHLY, CDR2 FYNNEI. CDR3 amino acids: CASLRGQGVVKNIQYF. The CDR3 nucleotides are TGTGCCAGCCTCAGGGGACAGGGGGTTGTCAAAAACATTCAGTACTTC.

This clonotype has ten or more counts. The chain is built from TRBV27 and TRBJ2-2; D not certain. In germline, CDR1 is MNHEY, CDR2 SMNVEV (reference sequence). This CDR3 comprises 13 residues. V dropped 1 base and J dropped 4 bases, with 4 bases sitting between them. The CDR3 protein is CASSLWATGELFF. DNA for the CDR3: TGTGCCAGCAGTTTATGGGCCACCGGGGAGCTGTTTTTT.

V gene TRBV24-1 combines with J gene TRBJ1-1; 9 bases line up with TRBD1. V was pared by 4 bases and J by 3 bases, with 2 bases of the junction left unmatched. CDR3 length: 14 amino acids. Germline V gene data show CDR1 as KGHDR and CDR2 as SFDVKD. The CDR3 DNA is TGTGCCACCAGTGAGACAGGGGGTCACACTGAAGCTTTCTTT. Its translation: CATSETGGHTEAFF.

This clonotype was counted many times. This chain uses TRBV7-3 with TRBJ2-1, with D unresolved. Deletions cut 2 bases from V and 4 bases from J, with 9 bases between. The germline V gene has CDR1 SGHTA and CDR2 FQGTGA. The CDR3 has 14 residues. The CDR3 is CASSLVPQYNEQFF. CDR3 bases: TGTGCCAGCAGCTTAGTCCCCCAGTACAATGAGCAGTTCTTC. Based on the CDR3 plus reference TRBV7-3 and TRBJ2-1, the full variable domain is GAGVSQTPSNKVTEKGKYVELRCDPISGHTALYWYRQSLGQGPEFLIYFQGTGAADDSGLPNDRFFAVRPEGSVSTLKIQRTERGDSAVYLCASSLVPQYNEQFFGPGTRLTVL.

For the CDR3, the DNA is TGCAGCGTTGAAGATTATCCAGGCTGGGAGGGTTACAATGAGCAGTTCTTC. Protein product: CSVEDYPGWEGYNEQFF. This chain links TRBV29-1 with TRBJ2-1; TRBD2 matches 7 bases. The length of the CDR3 is 17 residues. After removal of 0 bases from V and 4 bases from J, the junction contained 12 bases not matched to a gene. The germline gives CDR1 SQVTM, CDR2 ANQGSEA.

This clonotype appeared many times. The chain couples TRBV7-8 to TRBJ2-6, with 7 bases lining up with TRBD1. The CDR3 is 20 amino acids. Germline assignment: CDR1 SGHVS and CDR2 FQNEAQ. The J segment lost 0 bases and the V segment lost 0 bases, leaving 11 bases of the junction unmatched. CDR3 sequence: CASSLARGQTDFSGANVLTF. Written as DNA, the CDR3 is TGTGCCAGCAGCTTAGCCCGGGGACAGACAGATTTCTCTGGGGCCAACGTCCTGACTTTC.

Comment on this clonotype: This may arise from a read error, as a much more abundant clone is one base away. The chain combines TRBV28 with TRBJ2-4, with D tentatively TRBD2 (6 bases). The germline V gene encodes CDR1 MDHEN and CDR2 SYDVKM. The CDR3 consists of 16 residues. The CDR3 sequence is CVSSPAPGESKNIQYF. CDR3 nucleotide sequence: TGTGTCAGCAGTCCCGCCCCGGGGGAGAGCAAAAACATTCAGTACTTC.

This clonotype was counted at least ten times. V gene TRBV7-8 combines with J gene TRBJ2-1; the match to TRBD1 covers 8 bases. V was pared by 4 bases and J by 5 bases, with 10 bases of the junction left unmatched. Germline CDR1 SGHVS, CDR2 FQNEAQ. The CDR3 consists of 16 residues. The CDR3 region is CASSSPQGAWDNEQFF. In nucleotides, the CDR3 is TGTGCCAGCAGCTCCCCTCAGGGGGCGTGGGACAATGAGCAGTTCTTC.

In its sample, this clonotype was seen once. Because the CDR3 is missing its conserved closing phenylalanine or tryptophan, this is likely a read error. The J gene is TRBJ2-2, the V gene TRBV2; D ambiguous. This CDR3 spans 12 amino acids. The germline gives CDR1 SNHLY, CDR2 FYNNEI. The V gene lost 6 bases and the J gene lost 2 bases, with 4 bases spanning the gap. The CDR3 spells CASRTNTGELFL. CDR3 DNA: TGTGCCAGCAGGACTAACACCGGGGAGCTGTTTCTT.

This chain connects TRBV7-3 to TRBJ2-6, with D unresolved. Germline CDR1 is SGHTA and CDR2 is FQGTGA. Trimming took off 2 bases at V and 2 bases at J, with 10 bases between the two ends. The CDR3 loop spans 16 amino acids. CDR3 in DNA: TGTGCCAGCAGCTTAGACCTTTTAGCTGGGGCCAACGTCCTGACTTTC. This gives the protein CASSLDLLAGANVLTF.

This clonotype was picked up a small number of times. The chain links TRBV5-4 to TRBJ2-1; D is perhaps TRBD2 (7 bases). This CDR3 is 16 amino acids long. The V end was cut by 5 bases, the J end by 9 bases, with 24 bases between. Germline values: CDR1 SGHNT, CDR2 YYREEE (reference sequence). The CDR3, as DNA: TGTGCCAGCAGGCAGGGAGGGCTAGCGGAGGGGGGTGAGCAGTTCTTC. It specifies CASRQGGLAEGGEQFF.